This T cell receptor (beta chain) was captured in a study of T cells in Graves' hyperthyroidism and ophthalmopathy. Study-level findings and limits: Appearing also in blood were most of the thyroid clonotypes expanded above 0.001.

This clonotype appeared many times. Antigen unknown. Amplification yielded TCR beta CDR3 regions, with RNA transcripts as the source. The TCR CDR3 first-round RT-PCR relied on the HTBI primer set. TCRdb re-called the multiplex PCR reads with MiXCR, one entry per CDR3 protein. The table records 650,000 to 750,000 distinct CDR3 sequences, 12% to 15% of them present only once. No progression to ophthalmopathy during 18 months of follow-up defined stable disease. Exclusion followed for patients with uncontrolled infection, other autoimmune disease, pregnancy or lactation. This CDR3 is built from 16 residues. Germline V CDR1 and CDR2: SGHRS, YFSETQ. With V trimmed by 3 bases and J by 3 bases, 5 bases remained unmatched.

The TCR originated in a woman younger than 35 with Graves' hyperthyroidism. This chain connects TRBV5-1 to TRBJ2-1; 11 bases match TRBD2. Sequenced: blood. CDR3 amino acids: CASSWGGTSGYNEQFF. The CDR3 nucleotides read TGCGCCAGCAGCTGGGGTGGGACTAGCGGCTACAATGAGCAGTTCTTC.